A selection of T cell receptor beta chains follows, all from one sample in a study of blood T cell repertoires in COVID-19. TCRdb keeps only in-frame clones here, not all; method: immunoSEQ multiplex PCR. Of under 150,000 clones in the sample, roughly 72% were seen once. Material: peripheral blood. These receptors all come from a human donor in a cohort sampled during active COVID-19. The CDR3 runs from the conserved cysteine through the conserved F or W. A D gene is named only where the DNA matches it firmly. Where a row states a size, it is once, few, many or the class of an expanded clone; other rows omit it.

v_call	clone_size	j_call	d_call	cdr3_aa	cdr3_nt
TRBV3-1/TRBV3-2	.	TRBJ1-5	TRBD1	CASSHTGTGDQPQHF	TGTGCCAGCAGCCATACCGGGACAGGGGATCAGCCCCAGCATTTT
TRBV5-1	.	TRBJ2-3	TRBD1	CASSLSLGTGLADTQYF	TGCGCCAGCAGCTTGAGCCTAGGGACAGGGCTGGCAGATACGCAGTATTTT
TRBV5-1	.	TRBJ2-5	TRBD1	CASSLVPGQVKGETQYF	TGCGCCAGCAGCTTGGTACCGGGACAGGTCAAAGGGGAGACCCAGTACTTC
TRBV7-3	.	TRBJ1-3	.	CASSLSPTDSGNTIYF	TGTGCCAGCAGCTTAAGCCCCACAGACTCTGGAAACACCATATATTTT
TRBV18	once	TRBJ1-1	TRBD1	CASSRSMGQAEGEAFF	TGTGCCAGCTCACGCTCTATGGGACAGGCAGAAGGTGAAGCTTTCTTT
TRBV20-1	.	TRBJ1-1	.	CSARLTRRAFF	TGCAGTGCGAGGCTAACCCGCCGAGCTTTCTTT
TRBV2	.	TRBJ1-6	TRBD1	CASSQDRGLRYNSPLHF	TGTGCCAGCAGTCAGGACAGGGGCCTTCGCTATAATTCACCCCTCCACTTT
TRBV5-1	.	TRBJ2-7	.	CASSFTGGGSHEQYF	TGCGCCAGCAGCTTTACCGGTGGGGGGTCCCACGAGCAGTACTTC
TRBV30	.	TRBJ2-3	TRBD1	CAWSLHRQGGTDTQYF	TGTGCCTGGAGTCTCCATCGACAGGGCGGCACAGATACGCAGTATTTT
TRBV5-1	.	TRBJ1-1	.	CASSLTSMNTEAFF	TGCGCCAGCAGCTTGACATCCATGAACACTGAAGCTTTCTTT
TRBV16	.	TRBJ2-2	.	CASSQFQGTNTGELFF	TGTGCCAGCAGCCAATTCCAGGGGACGAACACCGGGGAGCTGTTTTTT
TRBV6-5	.	TRBJ2-7	.	CASSYSWVEGTNGQYF	TGTGCCAGCAGTTACTCTTGGGTGGAGGGTACGAATGGGCAGTACTTC
TRBV24-1	.	TRBJ2-1	TRBD1	CATSDPGQGRNEQFF	TGTGCCACCAGTGATCCAGGACAGGGGCGGAATGAGCAGTTCTTC
TRBV29-1	.	TRBJ1-4	TRBD1	CSGAQGTTNEKLFF	TGCAGCGGAGCACAGGGGACGACTAATGAAAAACTGTTTTTT
TRBV5-1	.	TRBJ2-2	.	CASSLPGGELFF	TGCGCCAGCAGCCTGCCAGGTGGGGAGCTGTTTTTT
TRBV27	.	TRBJ2-3	TRBD1	CASSLDRRTHDTQYF	TGTGCCAGCAGTTTGGACAGGAGAACACACGATACGCAGTATTTT
TRBV19	.	TRBJ2-2	.	CASSDPTENTGELFF	TGTGCCAGTAGTGATCCGACAGAGAACACCGGGGAGCTGTTTTTT
TRBV6-5	.	TRBJ1-2	.	CASYWSFYSGYTF	TGTGCCAGCTATTGGTCCTTTTACTCTGGCTACACCTTC
TRBV15	few	TRBJ2-3	.	CATSRGGGGHTDTQYF	TGTGCCACCAGCAGAGGTGGCGGGGGACACACAGATACGCAGTATTTT
TRBV19	.	TRBJ1-3	.	CATKSSGNTIYF	TGTGCCACCAAAAGCTCCGGAAACACCATATATTTT
TRBV19	.	TRBJ1-6	.	CASSMGGTYNSPLHF	TGTGCCAGTAGTATGGGAGGGACCTATAATTCACCCCTCCACTTT
TRBV27	.	TRBJ1-2	.	CASTPLGGDYGYTF	TGTGCCAGCACTCCGCTGGGAGGGGACTATGGCTACACCTTC
TRBV25-1	.	TRBJ1-2	.	CASSRQGRYGYTF	TGTGCCAGCAGTCGCCAGGGTCGGTATGGCTACACCTTC
TRBV11-3	few	TRBJ1-3	TRBD1	CASSSGQGVSGNTIYF	TGTGCCAGCAGCTCGGGACAGGGAGTCTCTGGAAACACCATATATTTT
TRBV12-2	.	TRBJ1-2	.	CACWAGDNYGYTF	TGTGCATGCTGGGCAGGGGATAACTATGGCTACACCTTC
TRBV30	.	TRBJ1-6	.	CAWDVTTGRASPLHF	TGTGCCTGGGATGTGACAACAGGGAGGGCCTCACCCCTCCACTTT
TRBV14	.	TRBJ2-3	TRBD2	CASSQGLAIDTQYF	TGTGCCAGCAGCCAAGGACTAGCGATAGATACGCAGTATTTT
TRBV5-4	.	TRBJ2-1	TRBD2	CASSLVGGGNEQFF	TGTGCCAGCAGCTTGGTCGGGGGGGGCAATGAGCAGTTCTTC
TRBV7-9	many	TRBJ1-3	TRBD1	CASSFGQGHGNTIYF	TGTGCCAGCAGCTTCGGACAGGGACATGGAAACACCATATATTTT
TRBV10-1	.	TRBJ2-1	TRBD1	CASSPDRNEQFF	TGCGCCAGCAGTCCGGACAGGAATGAGCAGTTCTTC
TRBV2	.	TRBJ1-6	TRBD1	CASQTGTVNSPLHF	TGTGCCAGCCAGACCGGGACAGTGAATTCACCCCTCCACTTT
TRBV18	.	TRBJ1-2	TRBD1	CASSLDRDIVIYGYTF	TGTGCCAGCTCATTGGACAGGGACATTGTAATCTATGGCTACACCTTC
TRBV28	.	TRBJ1-5	.	CASSFGGTQPQHF	TGTGCCAGCAGTTTCGGCGGCACTCAGCCCCAGCATTTT
TRBV10-1	few	TRBJ2-3	.	CASSDPGDTQYF	TGCGCCAGCAGTGACCCGGGAGATACGCAGTATTTT
TRBV7-2	few	TRBJ2-7	.	CASSPGGSGGFRQYF	TGTGCCAGCAGCCCCGGCGGGTCGGGCGGCTTCAGGCAGTACTTC
TRBV5-5	.	TRBJ1-2	.	CASSYTGRANYGYTF	TGTGCCAGCAGCTACACAGGGAGAGCTAACTATGGCTACACCTTC
TRBV28	.	TRBJ1-3	.	CATRPGGSATARNTIYF	TGTGCCACCCGTCCCGGGGGTTCAGCCACTGCTCGGAACACCATATATTTT
TRBV2	.	TRBJ2-2	.	CASNLQGSGGELFF	TGTGCCAGCAACCTACAGGGAAGCGGCGGGGAGCTGTTTTTT
TRBV2	.	TRBJ1-4	.	CASSAGRGRATNEKLFF	TGTGCCAGCAGTGCCGGAAGGGGAAGGGCAACTAATGAAAAACTGTTTTTT
TRBV4-2	.	TRBJ2-2	.	CASSRPRLYGGELFF	TGTGCCAGCAGCCGGCCCCGACTATATGGCGGGGAGCTGTTTTTT
TRBV28	few	TRBJ1-3	.	CASSPRGLTVGNTIYF	TGTGCCAGCAGTCCCCGGGGACTTACTGTAGGAAACACCATATATTTT